The 22 T cell receptor beta chains reported below all come from one sample, sequenced in a study of blood T cells in healthy people across ages. With a J-beta primer mix and a sample-barcoded 5' primer, a second PCR ran about 7 to 12 cycles. One entry per CDR3 protein results from TCRdb running MiXCR on the 5' RACE reads. The sample has fewer than 900,000 distinct CDR3 sequences; roughly 41% are singletons. The sequenced sample was blood. The receptors here all came from a woman aged 60 to 75 in good health.

This clonotype was seen only once. The chain couples TRBV2 to TRBJ2-3; 9 bases are shared with TRBD2. The CDR3 covers 17 residues. Losses at the gene ends were 4 bases for V and 4 bases for J; bases not matched to a gene: 12. Per germline, CDR1 SNHLY and CDR2 FYNNEI. CDR3 sequence: CASSAGISGGVADTQYF. The DNA for the CDR3 is TGTGCCAGCAGTGCGGGGATTAGCGGGGGAGTGGCAGATACGCAGTATTTT.

This clonotype was seen at least ten times. The CDR3 is CASSHRNEQFF. CDR3 coding DNA: TGTGCCAGCAGTCACAGAAATGAGCAGTTCTTC. The V gene is TRBV6-2 or TRBV6-3, the J gene TRBJ2-1, with D uncertain. There are 11 residues in the CDR3. Trimming took off 5 bases at V and 7 bases at J, with 6 bases between the two ends. The germline gives CDR1 MNHEY, CDR2 SVGEGT.

The chain couples TRBV12-3 or TRBV12-4 to TRBJ2-6; 7 nucleotides line up with TRBD2. CDR3 size: 15 residues. V lost 7 bases, J lost 2 bases, and 5 bases stayed unmatched. In DNA, the CDR3 is TGTGCCAGCACCCTTGGGAGGGCTGGGGCCAACGTCCTGACTTTC. As protein: CASTLGRAGANVLTF.

The chain has TRBV14 and TRBJ2-4, with no clear D. CDR1 and CDR2 from the germline V gene are SGHDN and FVKESK. V shed 0 bases and J shed 0 bases, with 12 bases lying between them. The CDR3 is 17 residues long. The CDR3 DNA reads TGTGCCAGCAGCCAAGAGAAGGATAACCTAGCCAAAAACATTCAGTACTTC. This encodes CASSQEKDNLAKNIQYF. The full variable domain, rest sourced from reference TRBV14 and TRBJ2-4, is EAGVTQFPSHSVIEKGQTVTLRCDPISGHDNLYWYRRVMGKEIKFLLHFVKESKQDESGMPNNRFLAERTGGTYSTLKVQPAELEDSGVYFCASSQEKDNLAKNIQYFGAGTRLSVL.

This clonotype was observed a few times. This chain uses TRBV6-2 or TRBV6-3 with TRBJ2-1, with TRBD2 identical over 15 bases. This CDR3 region has 18 residues. The V gene's germline CDR1 is MNHEY and CDR2 SVGEGT. Germline trimming cut 6 bases from V and 1 base from J; bases unmatched to any gene: 7. Here the CDR3 reads CASSDSGLAGGSYNEQFF. The CDR3 nucleotides read TGTGCCAGCAGCGATTCCGGACTAGCGGGAGGGTCCTACAATGAGCAGTTCTTC.

This clonotype was counted only a few times. The J gene is TRBJ2-3, the V gene TRBV11-2; no reliable D call. The V gene lost 5 bases and the J gene lost 6 bases, with 9 bases spanning the gap. The CDR3 consists of 12 residues. Germline-derived CDR1 and CDR2 are SGHAT and FQNNGV. The CDR3 here is CASSPRLDTQYF. CDR3 DNA: TGTGCCAGCAGCCCCCGGCTCGATACGCAGTATTTT.

The V gene is TRBV20-1, the J gene TRBJ1-2; 7 nucleotides match TRBD1. This CDR3 is 12 amino acids long. Trimming cost V 6 bases and J 8 bases; bases outside gene matches: 9. The germline V gene encodes CDR1 DFQATT and CDR2 SNEGSKA (reference sequence). The CDR3, as DNA: TGCAGTGCCCCCACAGGGGTTGGAGGCTACACCTTC. It encodes CSAPTGVGGYTF.

The chain has TRBV28 and TRBJ2-3, with D maybe TRBD1 (6 bases). Between the trimmed V and J ends, which lost 5 bases and 10 bases, there was a span of 22 bases. The germline V gene encodes CDR1 MDHEN and CDR2 SYDVKM. CDR3 length: 15 residues. CDR3 region: CASSLGGTSAAPQYF. CDR3 DNA sequence: TGTGCCAGCAGTCTAGGGGGAACCAGTGCAGCCCCGCAGTATTTT.

The chain has TRBV20-1 and TRBJ1-1; 8 bases match TRBD1. The CDR3 length is 16 residues. Germline CDR1 is DFQATT and CDR2 is SNEGSKA (reference sequence). The CDR3: CSAPDLRQGKDTEAFF. For the CDR3, the DNA is TGCAGCGCTCCCGACCTCCGACAGGGGAAGGACACTGAAGCTTTCTTT.

This rearrangement joins TRBV15 to TRBJ2-1, with 10 bases that match TRBD2. Germline trimming cut 4 bases from V and 6 bases from J; bases unmatched to any gene: 6. Germline CDR1 and CDR2: LNHNV and YYDKDF (reference sequence). The CDR3 sequence is 15 residues long. The CDR3 DNA reads TGTGCCACCAGCACGAGCGGGGGGGCCGTCAATGAGCAGTTCTTC. Its protein is CATSTSGGAVNEQFF.

As regards this clonotype: Being one base from a much bigger clone, this may be a read error. This sequence joins TRBV20-1 and TRBJ2-7, with D tentatively TRBD1 (7 bases). The J call may be wrong; the DNA end is better matched by TRBJ2-4. The CDR3 extends over 14 amino acids. The germline CDR1 and CDR2 sequences are DFQATT and SNEGSKA (reference sequence). The CDR3 loop is CSTSEGAGRNIQYF. CDR3 bases: TGCAGTACTAGTGAGGGGGCGGGGAGGAACATTCAGTACTTC.

This clonotype was seen only a few times. The J gene is TRBJ1-2, the V gene TRBV19, with 7 bases lining up with TRBD1. Germline lookup yields CDR1 LNHDA and CDR2 SQIVND (reference sequence). This CDR3 region has 14 residues. The trim removed 5 bases at V and 4 bases at J, leaving 7 bases unmatched. As DNA, the CDR3 is TGTGCCAGTAGTGGACAGGTTACCTCCTATGGCTACACCTTC. The encoded protein is CASSGQVTSYGYTF.

The chain is built from TRBV14 and TRBJ2-7; D perhaps matches TRBD1 (5 bases). V lost 1 base and J lost 3, with 13 bases in between. The CDR3 runs to 15 residues. In germline, CDR1 is SGHDN, CDR2 FVKESK. The CDR3 sequence is CASSQGRGPHYEQYF. DNA of the CDR3: TGTGCCAGCAGCCAAGGAAGGGGCCCCCACTACGAGCAGTACTTC.

The genes are TRBV7-8 and TRBJ1-6; TRBD1 is a possible D gene (5 bases). The V and J ends lost 2 bases and 7 bases respectively, with 15 bases between them. This CDR3 spans 16 amino acids. Germline V gene lookup returns CDR1 SGHVS and CDR2 FQNEAQ. The CDR3 region has the DNA TGTGCCAGCAGCTTAAACGGGAGTCAGGGAAATTCACCCCTCCACTTT. Amino acids: CASSLNGSQGNSPLHF. The whole variable domain, filled in from reference TRBV7-8 and TRBJ1-6, reads GAGVSQSPRYKVAKRGQDVALRCDPISGHVSLFWYQQALGQGPEFLTYFQNEAQLDKSGLPSDRFFAERPEGSVSTLKIQRTQQEDSAVYLCASSLNGSQGNSPLHFGNGTRLTVT.

J is TRBJ2-5 and V is TRBV7-2; D might be TRBD1 (5 bases). The germline V gene has CDR1 SGHTA and CDR2 FQGNSA. CDR3 size: 12 residues. Deletions cut 5 bases from V and 11 bases from J, with 15 bases between. The CDR3 spells CASSRQYNEQYF. The CDR3 nucleotides read TGTGCCAGCAGCCGACAGTACAATGAGCAGTACTTC.

This clonotype appeared a few times. The V call is TRBV27, the J call TRBJ2-1; the match to TRBD1 covers 10 bases. CDR3 length equals 15 residues. Germline V gives CDR1 MNHEY, CDR2 SMNVEV (reference sequence). V trimming: 5 bases; J trimming: 8 bases; junction bases outside the gene matches: 9. CDR3 bases: TGTGCCAGCAGTAGGACAGGGGGACCCATTGATGAGCAGTTCTTC. It codes for CASSRTGGPIDEQFF.

The chain has TRBV20-1 and TRBJ2-7; TRBD1 is a possible D gene (5 bases). The CDR3 covers 14 residues. Germline lookup yields CDR1 DFQATT and CDR2 SNEGSKA (reference sequence). Trimming pared 4 bases from V and 3 bases from J, leaving 16 bases between. The CDR3 sequence: CSAIVQGPIYEQYF. The CDR3 coding sequence is TGCAGTGCTATCGTCCAGGGTCCCATCTACGAGCAGTACTTC.

This clonotype was seen only a few times. V gene TRBV5-1 combines with J gene TRBJ2-3; D gene ambiguous. Germline V gene lookup returns CDR1 SGHRS and CDR2 YFSETQ. V lost 2 bases and J lost 3, with 13 bases in between. The CDR3 is made up of 15 amino acids. CDR3 sequence (DNA): TGCGCCAGCAGCTTACGCCCTCGGCCTACAGATACGCAGTATTTT. Translation gives CASSLRPRPTDTQYF.

Regarding this clonotype: A much larger clonotype is one base distant, so this may be a read error. The chain joins TRBV10-3 to TRBJ2-7, with D maybe TRBD2 (6 bases). CDR3 length: 16 amino acids. Per germline, CDR1 ENHRY and CDR2 SYGVKD. Trimming left V 4 bases short and J 0 bases short, with 16 bases between. This chain's CDR3 is CAISAVSGHVSYEQYF. CDR3 nucleotide sequence: TGTGCCATCAGTGCGGTTAGCGGTCATGTCTCCTACGAGCAGTACTTC.

The chain recombines TRBV13 with TRBJ2-7; 9 nucleotides line up with TRBD1. There are 17 residues in the CDR3. The V and J ends lost 8 bases and 7 bases, in that order; junction bases with no gene match: 21. The germline gives CDR1 PRHDT, CDR2 FYEKMQ (reference sequence). The chain's CDR3 is CASEDGASSTGGDEQYF. In DNA form, the CDR3 reads TGTGCCAGCGAAGACGGAGCTTCTTCGACAGGGGGTGATGAGCAGTACTTC.

This clonotype was recorded a few times. The gene calls are TRBV3-1 and TRBJ2-2; D is ambiguous. The CDR3 has 13 residues. Germline assignment: CDR1 LGHDT and CDR2 YNNKEL (reference sequence). Trimming took 6 bases from V and 3 from J, leaving 8 bases between them. CDR3 residues: CASSHADTGELFF. In DNA form, the CDR3 reads TGTGCCAGCAGTCATGCGGACACCGGGGAGCTGTTTTTT.

The table lists this clonotype with a count of one. The chain employs TRBV12-5 and TRBJ2-1, with TRBD2 matching 10 bases. Germline values: CDR1 LGHNT, CDR2 FRNRAP. The CDR3 has 14 residues. V lost 6 bases, J lost 8 bases, and 7 bases stayed unmatched. The CDR3 spells CASGPGLASDEQFF. The CDR3 bases are TGTGCTAGTGGGCCGGGACTAGCGTCGGATGAGCAGTTCTTC.